Below, 13 T cell receptor beta chains from the same sample are listed, as sequenced in a study of shared T cell receptors in the human thymus. Measured with immunoSEQ multiplex PCR; TCRdb has only the in-frame clones, and not every one. The sample lists about 380,000 clones; 95% were seen once. The sequenced material came from thymocytes. Receptors originate from a human donor.

The chain carries TRBV30 and TRBJ1-4; the D is unclear. This CDR3 region has 18 residues. Germline loops: CDR1 GTSNPN, CDR2 SVGIG (reference sequence). The V end was cut by 1 base, the J end by 0 bases, with 18 bases between. CDR3 DNA sequence: TGTGCCTGGAGTGGAGAAAACCCCAAACCCGCAACTAATGAAAAACTGTTTTTT. It yields the protein CAWSGENPKPATNEKLFF.

J is TRBJ2-4 and V is TRBV19, with D tentatively TRBD2 (5 bases). This CDR3 contains 16 residues. The germline V gene has CDR1 LNHDA and CDR2 SQIVND (reference sequence). The ends were cut back, 1 base at V and 3 bases at J, with 13 bases in the middle. This chain's CDR3 is CASSIAVPRGKNIQYF. The CDR3 region has the DNA TGTGCCAGTAGTATAGCCGTCCCACGGGGCAAAAACATTCAGTACTTC.

V gene TRBV28 combines with J gene TRBJ2-1; 7 bases are shared with TRBD2. Germline CDR1 is MDHEN and CDR2 is SYDVKM. This CDR3 has 17 residues. V lost 7 bases to trimming and J lost 2 bases; unmatched junction nucleotides: 14. The DNA of the CDR3 is TGTGCCAGCACCGATCCTATTCTAGCGGATACCTACAATGAGCAGTTCTTC. This sequence encodes CASTDPILADTYNEQFF.

This chain links TRBV28 with TRBJ1-1, with D possibly TRBD1 on 6 matching bases. There are 15 residues in the CDR3. The V end lost 5 bases, the J end lost 1 base, and 14 bases lay between the germline ends. CDR1 and CDR2 from the germline V gene are MDHEN and SYDVKM. The CDR3 sequence: CASSRPGAPNTEAFF. The DNA for the CDR3 is TGTGCCAGCAGTCGACCAGGGGCGCCGAACACTGAAGCTTTCTTT.

This chain connects TRBV7-9 to TRBJ2-3; 9 bases match TRBD1. Germline V gene sequence: CDR1 SEHNR, CDR2 FQNEAQ (reference sequence). The CDR3 covers 15 residues. The junction had 3 bases not matched to a gene; V was cut back by 4 bases and J by 1 base. DNA of the CDR3: TGTGCCAGCAGCTCACGGGACAGGGGCACAGATACGCAGTATTTT. It yields the protein CASSSRDRGTDTQYF. The full variable domain, in which reference TRBV7-9 and TRBJ2-3 provide the parts outside the CDR3, is DTGVSQNPRHKITKRGQNVTFRCDPISEHNRLYWYRQTLGQGPEFLTYFQNEAQLEKSRLLSDRFSAERPKGSFSTLEIQRTEQGDSAMYLCASSSRDRGTDTQYFGPGTRLTVL.

The genes are TRBV30 and TRBJ1-5; D call uncertain. V gave up 0 bases and J gave up 8 bases, with 8 bases separating them. This CDR3 contains 12 residues. Per the germline V gene, CDR1 is GTSNPN and CDR2 is SVGIG (reference sequence). The CDR3 protein is CAWSVIGEPQHF. The CDR3 coding sequence is TGTGCCTGGAGTGTAATTGGTGAGCCCCAGCATTTT. The variable domain in full, with the rest retrieved from reference TRBV30 and TRBJ1-5, is SQTIHQWPATLVQPVGSPLSLECTVEGTSNPNLYWYRQAAGRGLQLLFYSVGIGQISSEVPQNLSASRPQDRQFILSSKKLLLSDSGFYLCAWSVIGEPQHFGDGTRLSIL.

The V and J genes are TRBV12-5 and TRBJ1-1; 7 bases map to TRBD1. The V gene end was trimmed by 1 base and the J gene end by 5 bases; junction bases not matched to a gene: 4. The CDR3 loop spans 14 amino acids. The germline gives CDR1 LGHNT, CDR2 FRNRAP. The DNA of the CDR3 is TGTGCTAGTGGTTTGGACAGGGGAGGTACTGAAGCTTTCTTT. This codes for CASGLDRGGTEAFF.

The gene calls are TRBV5-1 and TRBJ2-7, with D uncertain. V was clipped by 0 bases and J by 4 bases, with 11 bases between them. The CDR3 length is 14 residues. Per the germline V gene, CDR1 is SGHRS and CDR2 is YFSETQ. CDR3 DNA sequence: TGCGCCAGCAGCTTGGGTTTCTCACATTACGAGCAGTACTTC. Its protein product is CASSLGFSHYEQYF.

This rearrangement joins TRBV5-6 to TRBJ1-2, with a weak D call TRBD1 (5 bases). The length of the CDR3 is 14 residues. Germline CDR1 is SGHDT and CDR2 is YYEEEE. The V gene lost 3 bases and the J gene lost 4 bases, with 13 bases spanning the gap. The CDR3: CASSSRESGYGYTF. The CDR3 region has the DNA TGTGCCAGCAGCTCCAGGGAGTCAGGCTATGGCTACACCTTC.

The chain combines TRBV30 with TRBJ2-1; a possible D gene is TRBD2 (6 bases). Per the germline V gene, CDR1 is GTSNPN and CDR2 is SVGIG (reference sequence). The CDR3 covers 14 residues. Trimming removed 8 bases at V and 3 bases at J, with 17 bases between. As DNA, the CDR3 is TGTGCCGGAGCTCGGGACTCCTACTACAATGAGCAGTTCTTC. Translation gives CAGARDSYYNEQFF.

This chain links TRBV11-3 with TRBJ2-3; 7 positions match TRBD2. V dropped 1 base and J dropped 3; count of bases not matched to a gene: 7. CDR3 length: 16 residues. Per the germline V gene, CDR1 is SGHNT and CDR2 is YENEEA. DNA of the CDR3: TGTGCCAGCAGCTTAGGTTCCCCGGGGGGTACAGATACGCAGTATTTT. Translated, it gives CASSLGSPGGTDTQYF.

The V call is TRBV5-1, the J call TRBJ1-5; D not resolved. The V end lost 4 bases, the J end lost 4 bases, and 15 bases lay between the germline ends. Germline V CDR1 and CDR2: SGHRS, YFSETQ. This CDR3 is 15 amino acids long. The DNA of the CDR3 is TGCGCCAGCAGCAGAAAGGCGTCGGGAAATCAGCCCCAGCATTTT. Its translation is CASSRKASGNQPQHF.

As concerns this clone: One junction end disagrees with the germline gene, perhaps due to a read error. The chain carries TRBV11-2 and TRBJ2-1; D may be TRBD1 (6 bases). The CDR3 length is 15 residues. The V gene's germline CDR1 is SGHAT and CDR2 FQNNGV. CDR3 in amino acids: CASILVGADYNEQFF. In DNA, the CDR3 is TGTGCCAGCATCTTAGTGGGGGCAGACTACAATGAGCAGTTCTTC.